This paragraph reports one TCR beta chain. The antigen remains unidentified. Researchers ran the PCR with 60 Vbeta and 13 Jbeta primers. Clones were read by immunoSEQ multiplex PCR, and TCRdb kept only the in-frame ones, dropping some. The sample has approximately 140,000 clones, around 60% seen once. These data originate in a study of cytomegalovirus exposure and HLA in healthy donors. General study findings and limits: Later analysis associated a missense DCLRE1C variant with TCR beta V- and J-gene trimming.

The CDR3 consists of 13 residues. Trimming shortened V by 6 bases and J by 8 bases, and 14 bases separated the two germline ends. CDR1 SNHLY and CDR2 FYNNEI come from the germline V gene. Sequencing used PBMCs. The gene calls are TRBV2 and TRBJ2-1; maybe TRBD2 (6 bases). The clonotype was recovered from a woman between 55 and 75 years old in good health and CMV-seropositive. The CDR3 protein is CASRASGEDEQFF. The CDR3 DNA sequence: TGTGCCAGCAGAGCATCCGGGGAGGATGAGCAGTTCTTC.